This TCR beta chain was sequenced for a study of cytomegalovirus exposure and HLA in healthy donors. General study findings and limits: Confirmation in vitro established that three CMV-associated chains were specific for CMV antigens. Reported performance of the classifier showed diagnosis of cytomegalovirus status with high specificity and sensitivity. Across HLA loci, a later analysis found differing TCR association rates, with DRB1 most and HLA-C fewest. Reports state that TCR beta sequences accurately predicted most subjects' HLA-A and HLA-B alleles.

About this clone itself: Antigen unknown.

The CDR3 loop spans 17 amino acids. The V end was cut by 0 bases, the J end by 0 bases, with 12 bases between. Germline V gene lookup returns CDR1 LGHNA and CDR2 YNFKEQ. The PCR contained 60 Vbeta and 13 Jbeta primers. Sequencing used immunoSEQ multiplex PCR; TCRdb keeps in-frame clones, though not all of them. Here the sample table reports roughly 71,000 clones. This clonotype was obtained from a woman aged 35 to 49 in good health and CMV-seropositive. The chain links TRBV4-2 to TRBJ1-3; TRBD1 is a possible D gene (5 bases). Sequencing input: PBMCs. CDR3 protein: CASSQEVDRGSGNTIYF. CDR3 nucleotides: TGTGCCAGCAGCCAAGAGGTTGATAGGGGCTCTGGAAACACCATATATTTT.